This entry lists 31 T cell receptor beta chains sequenced from one sample in a study of radiation and T cells in renal cell carcinoma. Sample time point: baseline pretreatment blood. Treatment noted: 15 Gy SBRT to primary tumor, nephrectomy 4 weeks later. Here immunoSEQ multiplex PCR was the method, and the copy in TCRdb shows in-frame clones only, minus some. Found here are 150,000 or so clones, about 87% of them singletons; the top ten hold 4.1%. Sequencing used blood, obtained from a patient whose treatment included radiotherapy and nephrectomy. Every receptor here comes from a woman aged 70-85 years with renal cell carcinoma.

The chain is built from TRBV27 and TRBJ2-2; 10 nucleotides line up with TRBD1. The CDR3 length is 13 residues. J gave up 6 bases and V 5 bases, and 0 bases lay outside the gene matches. CDR1 and CDR2 from the germline V gene are MNHEY and SMNVEV (reference sequence). The CDR3 is CASSGQGAGELFF. In nucleotides, the CDR3 is TGTGCCAGCAGTGGACAGGGGGCCGGGGAGCTGTTTTTT.

V and J are TRBV6-5 and TRBJ2-5; a possible D gene is TRBD2 (5 bases). Germline-derived CDR1 and CDR2 are MNHEY and SVGAGI. This CDR3 contains 11 residues. Trimming shortened V by 6 bases and J by 7 bases, and 9 bases separated the two germline ends. CDR3 coding DNA: TGTGCCAGCAGCTCCGGAGGGACCCAGTACTTC. The encoded protein is CASSSGGTQYF.

The V and J genes are TRBV9 and TRBJ2-7, with D possibly TRBD2 on 7 matching bases. The CDR3 has 13 residues. The germline V gene has CDR1 SGDLS and CDR2 YYNGEE. V dropped 0 bases and J dropped 6 bases, with 10 bases sitting between them. The CDR3 nucleotides read TGTGCCAGCAGCGTAGGGGGGGGCCCCGAGCAGTACTTC. Its translation: CASSVGGGPEQYF.

The gene calls are TRBV6-5 and TRBJ2-6, with unresolved D. V dropped 2 bases and J dropped 0 bases, with 8 bases sitting between them. CDR1 is MNHEY and CDR2 is SVGAGI in the germline V gene. The CDR3 is 16 amino acids. The CDR3 DNA reads TGTGCCAGCAGTTACGTGTCGTTCTCTGGGGCCAACGTCCTGACTTTC. Encoded protein: CASSYVSFSGANVLTF.

The chain combines TRBV4-2 with TRBJ2-4; 9 bases agree with TRBD2. Germline CDR1 is LGHNA and CDR2 is YNFKEQ. After removal of 4 bases from V and 9 bases from J, the junction contained 10 bases not matched to a gene. The CDR3 consists of 15 residues. The chain's CDR3 is CASSPRGGKWVIQYF. As DNA, the CDR3 is TGTGCCAGCAGCCCGCGGGGGGGCAAATGGGTCATTCAGTACTTC.

The chain carries TRBV6-5 and TRBJ2-2, with TRBD2 identical over 8 bases. CDR1 is MNHEY and CDR2 is SVGAGI in the germline V gene. The CDR3 length is 15 residues. V shed 4 bases and J 4 bases; nucleotides not matched to a gene: 5. Here the CDR3 reads CASSSGGIGTGELFF. CDR3 nucleotide sequence: TGTGCCAGCAGTTCGGGAGGGATAGGCACCGGGGAGCTGTTTTTT.

This rearrangement joins TRBV11-1 to TRBJ1-1, with D tentatively TRBD1 (5 bases). CDR3 length equals 13 residues. Trimming cost V 0 bases and J 6 bases, with 8 bases left between them. Germline V gene sequence: CDR1 SGHAT, CDR2 FQDESV (reference sequence). In nucleotides, the CDR3 is TGTGCCAGCAGCTTAGCGCGGGGGGCTGAAGCTTTCTTT. Translation: CASSLARGAEAFF.

This chain joins TRBV4-2 and TRBJ1-1; D is ambiguous. V lost 0 bases, J lost 11 bases, and 19 bases lay in between. The CDR3 consists of 15 residues. The V gene's germline CDR1 is LGHNA and CDR2 YNFKEQ. CDR3: CASSQELGLLVLAFF. The CDR3 nucleotides are TGTGCCAGCAGCCAAGAGCTAGGGCTGTTGGTATTGGCTTTCTTT.

The rearrangement links TRBV5-8 to TRBJ2-1, with 12 bases fitting TRBD2. The CDR3 has 15 residues. CDR1 is SGHTS, CDR2 YDEGEE, per germline. V lost 3 bases to trimming and J lost 7 bases; unmatched junction nucleotides: 5. CDR3 sequence (DNA): TGTGCCAGCAGCTCTAGCGGGGGGGCCGGGAATGAGCAGTTCTTC. Translated: CASSSSGGAGNEQFF.

The chain carries TRBV5-1 and TRBJ2-7; 7 positions agree with TRBD2. The CDR3 sequence is 14 residues long. The V gene end was trimmed by 3 bases and the J gene end by 2 bases; junction bases not matched to a gene: 5. Germline assignment: CDR1 SGHRS and CDR2 YFSETQ. CDR3 protein: CASSSRDYPYEQYF. CDR3 nucleotides: TGCGCCAGCAGCTCCCGGGACTACCCCTACGAGCAGTACTTC.

This clone was counted a few times. The rearrangement joins TRBV29-1 to TRBJ1-1; D is ambiguous. V shed 5 bases and J shed 4 bases, with 11 bases lying between them. Germline CDR1 and CDR2: SQVTM and ANQGSEA. The CDR3 extends over 12 amino acids. The chain's CDR3 is CSVNGGSTEAFF. In nucleotides, the CDR3 is TGCAGCGTTAACGGAGGTAGCACTGAAGCTTTCTTT.

The rearrangement joins TRBV28 to TRBJ1-5; no clear D. This CDR3 region has 15 residues. Germline lookup yields CDR1 MDHEN and CDR2 SYDVKM. Between the trimmed V and J ends, which lost 2 bases and 4 bases, there was a span of 12 bases. The CDR3 loop is CASSLSWQLNQPQHF. CDR3 in DNA: TGTGCCAGCAGTTTAAGTTGGCAGCTAAATCAGCCCCAGCATTTT.

This clone was found a few times. The rearrangement links TRBV29-1 to TRBJ2-3, with D possibly TRBD1 on 5 matching bases. Per germline, CDR1 SQVTM and CDR2 ANQGSEA. The CDR3 contains 14 residues. V lost 3 bases, J lost 0 bases, and 10 bases lay in between. CDR3: CSVEGPGSTDTQYF. CDR3 in DNA: TGCAGCGTTGAGGGGCCAGGAAGCACAGATACGCAGTATTTT.

The V and J genes are TRBV5-1 and TRBJ2-7; D ambiguous. The CDR3 has 15 amino acids. Trimming shortened V by 4 bases and J by 0 bases, and 14 bases separated the two germline ends. Germline loops: CDR1 SGHRS, CDR2 YFSETQ. The CDR3 here is CASSRTDTSSYEQYF. In DNA, the CDR3 is TGCGCCAGCAGCCGTACAGATACCAGCTCCTACGAGCAGTACTTC.

The chain is built from TRBV6-5 and TRBJ2-5; 7 bases line up with TRBD2. Germline V gene data show CDR1 as MNHEY and CDR2 as SVGAGI. The J segment lost 5 bases and the V segment lost 8 bases, leaving 11 bases of the junction unmatched. The CDR3 length is 14 residues. DNA of the CDR3: TGTGCCAGCCGGGGGAGGCAGCGGGGTGAGACCCAGTACTTC. It is translated as CASRGRQRGETQYF.

The chain recombines TRBV5-5 with TRBJ1-2; 7 bases fit TRBD1. The CDR3 sequence is 14 residues long. V lost 2 bases, J lost 4 bases, and 5 bases stayed unmatched. Germline CDR1 and CDR2: SGHKS and YYEKEE (reference sequence). The DNA of the CDR3 is TGTGCCAGCAGCTTTCCGGGGACAGCCTATGGCTACACCTTC. It specifies CASSFPGTAYGYTF.

This clone was detected once. This chain connects TRBV27 to TRBJ2-5; TRBD1 or TRBD2 may be the D gene (5 bases each). Per germline, CDR1 MNHEY and CDR2 SMNVEV (reference sequence). This CDR3 has 17 amino acids. V lost 6 bases and J lost 1, with 21 bases in between. In DNA, the CDR3 is TGTGCCAGCAGCGCATCCCGGGGCTCTAAGATCCAAGAGACCCAGTACTTC. Translation: CASSASRGSKIQETQYF.

The rearrangement joins TRBV5-4 to TRBJ1-1; D unclear. Germline-derived CDR1 and CDR2 are SGHNT and YYREEE (reference sequence). V was pared by 3 bases and J by 5 bases, with 11 bases between. The CDR3 sequence is 13 residues long. The CDR3 nucleotides are TGTGCCAGCAGCTACCAACCGGGAACTGAAGCTTTCTTT. It encodes CASSYQPGTEAFF.

The gene calls are TRBV4-1 and TRBJ2-7; no clear D. The CDR3 consists of 14 residues. The germline V gene has CDR1 MGHRA and CDR2 YSYEKL. V lost 0 bases to trimming and J lost 0 bases, with 6 bases between them. The CDR3: CASSQDPLSYEQYF. The DNA of the CDR3 is TGCGCCAGCAGCCAAGATCCACTCTCCTACGAGCAGTACTTC.

V usage is TRBV6-1 and J usage is TRBJ1-2, with 7 nucleotides matching TRBD1. Germline V CDR1 and CDR2: MNHNS, SASEGT. This CDR3 contains 15 residues. The ends lost 0 bases at V and 0 bases at J; junction bases unmatched: 1. The CDR3 nucleotides are TGTGCCAGCAGTGAAGCGGGGACAGCTAACTATGGCTACACCTTC. It translates to CASSEAGTANYGYTF.

In the case of this clone: Other DNA variants within this sample encode the same CDR3. V gene TRBV9 combines with J gene TRBJ2-7; D unresolved. There are 14 residues in the CDR3. The V end was cut by 0 bases, the J end by 3 bases, with 10 bases between. Germline V gives CDR1 SGDLS, CDR2 YYNGEE. The CDR3 region is CASSVAGTDYEQYF. For the CDR3, the DNA is TGTGCCAGCAGCGTAGCTGGAACCGACTACGAGCAGTACTTC.

V gene TRBV2 combines with J gene TRBJ1-1, with D unclear. V was shortened by 9 bases and J by 1 base, with 9 bases between the two germline ends. Germline V gene lookup returns CDR1 SNHLY and CDR2 FYNNEI. The CDR3 has 12 residues. The CDR3 loop is CARARRNTEAFF. The CDR3 DNA reads as TGTGCCAGAGCCAGACGGAACACTGAAGCTTTCTTT.

CDR3 region: CASSVADRGLRGYTF. Written as DNA, the CDR3 is TGTGCCAGCAGCGTAGCCGACAGGGGGCTTCGGGGCTACACCTTC. The V call is TRBV9, the J call TRBJ1-2; 10 bases are shared with TRBD1. The CDR3 totals 15 residues. In germline, CDR1 is SGDLS, CDR2 YYNGEE. With V trimmed by 0 bases and J by 8 bases, 7 bases remained unmatched.

The genes are TRBV14 and TRBJ2-3; 12 positions match TRBD1. The V gene end was trimmed by 2 bases and the J gene end by 5 bases; junction bases not matched to a gene: 8. This CDR3 contains 17 residues. CDR1 is SGHDN, CDR2 FVKESK, per germline. CDR3 sequence: CASSQLPGQGAKDTQYF. The CDR3, as DNA: TGTGCCAGCAGCCAATTACCGGGACAGGGGGCGAAAGATACGCAGTATTTT.

V usage is TRBV25-1 and J usage is TRBJ1-2; 12 bases line up with TRBD1. Trimming cost V 4 bases and J 8 bases; bases outside gene matches: 5. The CDR3 has 14 amino acids. Germline V CDR1 and CDR2: MGHDK, SYGVNS. Here the CDR3 reads CASSAGTGGLGYTF. CDR3 bases: TGTGCCAGCAGTGCTGGGACAGGGGGCTTGGGCTACACCTTC.

The chain recombines TRBV9 with TRBJ2-2; 7 nucleotides align to TRBD2. V shed 3 bases and J 2 bases; nucleotides not matched to a gene: 7. CDR3 length: 16 amino acids. Germline V gene data show CDR1 as SGDLS and CDR2 as YYNGEE. The CDR3 region has the DNA TGTGCCAGCAGCGCGCCCGGGGGGTTTAACACCGGGGAGCTGTTTTTT. This codes for CASSAPGGFNTGELFF.

The chain has TRBV27 and TRBJ1-6; weak D call: TRBD1 (5 bases). This CDR3 spans 16 amino acids. Germline V gene lookup returns CDR1 MNHEY and CDR2 SMNVEV (reference sequence). V lost 3 bases and J 4 bases, leaving 13 bases between the germline ends. The CDR3 DNA follows: TGTGCCAGCAGTTTGGGACTAGGGAGGTATAATTCACCCCTCCACTTT. Amino acid sequence: CASSLGLGRYNSPLHF.

J is TRBJ1-5 and V is TRBV19, with 7 bases lining up with TRBD1. CDR3 length equals 14 residues. CDR1 and CDR2 (germline): LNHDA, SQIVND (reference sequence). The V segment lost 6 bases and the J segment 2 bases; nucleotides outside the gene matches: 4. The CDR3 is CASSPDRGNQPQHF. The DNA for the CDR3 is TGTGCCAGTAGCCCCGACAGGGGCAATCAGCCCCAGCATTTT.

The rearrangement links TRBV7-2 to TRBJ2-3; no clear D. The V end was cut by 4 bases, the J end by 8 bases, with 7 bases between. Germline V gene sequence: CDR1 SGHTA, CDR2 FQGNSA. This CDR3 contains 11 residues. CDR3 sequence: CASSYGSTQYF. The CDR3 DNA reads TGTGCCAGCAGCTATGGATCTACGCAGTATTTT. The variable domain in full, completed from reference TRBV7-2 and TRBJ2-3, reads GAGVSQSPSNKVTEKGKDVELRCDPISGHTALYWYRQSLGQGLEFLIYFQGNSAPDKSGLPSDRFSAERTGGSVSTLTIQRTQQEDSAVYLCASSYGSTQYFGPGTRLTVL.

This chain connects TRBV28 to TRBJ2-3, with no clear D. Germline CDR1 reads MDHEN; CDR2 reads SYDVKM. The CDR3 has 12 amino acids. Trimming stripped 5 bases from V and 6 bases from J, with 9 bases between. The CDR3 DNA reads TGTGCCAGCAGTCCCCCCCGGGATACGCAGTATTTT. Its translation: CASSPPRDTQYF.

The chain combines TRBV11-2 with TRBJ1-2; 11 nucleotides agree with TRBD1. CDR1 SGHAT and CDR2 FQNNGV come from the germline V gene. The junction had 4 bases not matched to a gene; V was cut back by 0 bases and J by 4 bases. The CDR3 extends over 16 amino acids. The DNA of the CDR3 is TGTGCCAGCAGCTTAGAGGGGACAGGGGGGCCCTATGGCTACACCTTC. This encodes CASSLEGTGGPYGYTF.